This T cell receptor (beta chain) was captured in a study of beta chain features in type 1 diabetes. This clone was picked up a small number of times. The target antigen is unknown. The CDR3 runs to 12 residues. Germline assignment: CDR1 PRHDT and CDR2 FYEKMQ (reference sequence). V was shortened by 7 bases and J by 0 bases, with 7 bases between the two germline ends. The study, taken as a whole, reports: Shortening that was moderate but significant affected the TCRB CDR3s of Type 1 diabetes patients in all four CD4+ subsets. Researchers could not determine here whether HLA type influences TCRB rearrangement.

The whole isolated RNA underwent reverse transcription, so sequencing captured expressed TCRB transcripts. Each sample of naive, central memory or regulatory T cells had, on average, about 3.6 million reads. Only in-frame clones appear in the TCRdb table, and some are missing; sequencing was by immunoSEQ multiplex PCR. The sample gives roughly 450,000 clones, 14% of which show up once; 0.035% to 0.04% is in the top ten. The rearrangement joins TRBV13 to TRBJ2-7, with D tentatively TRBD1 or TRBD2 (5 bases each). The source material was naive CD4+ T cells from blood. This TCR was sampled from a man younger than 45 in good health. The CDR3 protein is CASTGPSYEQYF. DNA for the CDR3: TGTGCCAGCACGGGGCCCTCCTACGAGCAGTACTTC. Full variable domain (missing parts from reference TRBV13 and TRBJ2-7): AAGVIQSPRHLIKEKRETATLKCYPIPRHDTVYWYQQGPGQDPQFLISFYEKMQSDKGSIPDRFSAQQFSDYHSELNMSSLELGDSALYFCASTGPSYEQYFGPGTRLTVT.